The clone carrying this TCR beta chain is labeled as large (0.1 to 1%). Antigen: not known. Adaptor-ligated barcode primers were used to amplify TRBV12-4/TRBJ1-2 clonotypes. TCRdb itself ran the multiplex PCR reads through MiXCR, one entry per CDR3 protein. The sample carries under 1,200 distinct CDR3 sequences, 5.5% to 8.5% recorded once. V was pared by 5 bases and J by 7 bases, with 4 bases of the junction left unmatched. This CDR3 region has 12 residues. Study results and limitations: Under 2.3% of tumor Treg sequences matched blood Tregs or memory cells.

The origin of this receptor is a female donor with breast cancer. The chain links TRBV12-3 or TRBV12-4 to TRBJ1-2, with TRBD1 identical over 7 bases. The sample comprised memory CD4+ T cells sorted from blood. Subset in this sample: memory CD4+ T cells, CD4+CD45RO+CD25-. CDR3 protein: CASSDRETGYTF. Written as DNA, the CDR3 is TGTGCCAGCAGTGACAGGGAAACTGGCTACACCTTC.